This T cell receptor (beta chain) was observed in a study of blood T cell repertoires in COVID-19. For the study at large: T cells, B-cell-depleted T cells, or PBMCs supplied cDNA or gDNA.

With 5 bases removed from V and 3 bases from J, the gap between germline ends came to 19 bases. The germline V gene has CDR1 SEHNR and CDR2 FQNEAQ (reference sequence). The CDR3 contains 17 residues. Profiled with immunoSEQ multiplex PCR; TCRdb holds only in-frame clones, not every one. Among a few hundred thousand clones listed, 75% to 95% were seen once. The chain carries TRBV7-9 and TRBJ1-4; D is perhaps TRBD1 (6 bases). The TCR originated in a woman between 25 and 40 years old with COVID-19, enrolled during active disease. Sequencing was performed on peripheral blood. CDR3 nucleotide sequence: TGTGCCAGCAGCGCTCTCCGGGACACGTCTCCTAATGAAAAACTGTTTTTT. As protein: CASSALRDTSPNEKLFF.